This T cell receptor beta chain was obtained from a study of identical twins. V was pared by 4 bases and J by 6 bases, with 12 bases of the junction left unmatched. The germline V gene encodes CDR1 SGHAT and CDR2 FQNNGV. The CDR3 covers 15 residues. This clonotype turned up a few times. What it recognizes is unknown. Via MiXCR, TCRdb re-called the 5' RACE reads, giving one row per CDR3 protein. This sample has some 760,000 distinct CDR3 sequences, with over 15% found just once. The study, taken as a whole, reports: Instead of following the same donors, the conclusions were based on cross-sectional statistical analysis.

This sample also belongs to another study, concerning T cells expressing NK-cell markers.

The sequenced sample was PBMCs. The receptor's source is a woman aged 18-29 years in good health. The V call is TRBV11-2, the J call TRBJ2-7, with 7 nucleotides matching TRBD1. The CDR3 coding sequence is TGTGCCAGCAGCTCCCCATACCAGGGGGTAAGCGAGCAGTACTTC. This encodes CASSSPYQGVSEQYF.